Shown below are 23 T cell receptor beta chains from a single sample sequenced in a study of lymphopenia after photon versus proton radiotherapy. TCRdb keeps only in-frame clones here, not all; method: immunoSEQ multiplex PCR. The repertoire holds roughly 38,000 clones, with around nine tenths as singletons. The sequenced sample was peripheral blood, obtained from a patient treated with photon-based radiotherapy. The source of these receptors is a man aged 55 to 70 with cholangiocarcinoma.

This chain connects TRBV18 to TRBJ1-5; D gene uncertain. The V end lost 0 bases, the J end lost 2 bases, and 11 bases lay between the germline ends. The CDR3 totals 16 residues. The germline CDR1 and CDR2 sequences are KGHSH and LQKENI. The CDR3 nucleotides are TGTGCCAGCTCACCACCCCGGTCCGATGGCAATCAGCCCCAGCATTTT. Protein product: CASSPPRSDGNQPQHF.

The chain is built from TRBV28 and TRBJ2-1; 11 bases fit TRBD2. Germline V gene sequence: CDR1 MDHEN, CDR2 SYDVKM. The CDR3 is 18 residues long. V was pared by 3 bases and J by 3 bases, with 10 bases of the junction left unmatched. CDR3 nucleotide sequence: TGTGCCAGCAGTTTCCGACTAGCGGGAACTCCTTTCTACAATGAGCAGTTCTTC. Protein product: CASSFRLAGTPFYNEQFF.

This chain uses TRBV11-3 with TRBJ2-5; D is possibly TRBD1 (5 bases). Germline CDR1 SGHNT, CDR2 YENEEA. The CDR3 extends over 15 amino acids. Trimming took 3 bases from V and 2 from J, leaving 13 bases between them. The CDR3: CASSFTSGLQETQYF. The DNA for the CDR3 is TGTGCCAGCAGCTTCACTTCAGGGTTACAAGAGACCCAGTACTTC.

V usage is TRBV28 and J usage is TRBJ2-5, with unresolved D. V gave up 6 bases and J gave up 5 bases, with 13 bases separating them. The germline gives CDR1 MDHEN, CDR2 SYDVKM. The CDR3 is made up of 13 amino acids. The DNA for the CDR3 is TGTGCCAGCAGCCTTTTAAACCCCGAGACCCAGTACTTC. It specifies CASSLLNPETQYF.

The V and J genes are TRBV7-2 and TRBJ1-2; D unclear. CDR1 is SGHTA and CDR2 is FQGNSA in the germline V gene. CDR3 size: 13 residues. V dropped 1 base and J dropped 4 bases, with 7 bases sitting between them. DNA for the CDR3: TGTGCCAGCAGCTTAGGCAGCCTCTATGGCTACACCTTC. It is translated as CASSLGSLYGYTF.

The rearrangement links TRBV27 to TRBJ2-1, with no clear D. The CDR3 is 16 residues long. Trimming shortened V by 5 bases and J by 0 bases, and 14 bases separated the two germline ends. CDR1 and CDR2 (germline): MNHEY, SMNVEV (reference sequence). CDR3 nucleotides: TGTGCCAGCAGTCTACTTACACCGAGCTCCTACAATGAGCAGTTCTTC. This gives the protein CASSLLTPSSYNEQFF.

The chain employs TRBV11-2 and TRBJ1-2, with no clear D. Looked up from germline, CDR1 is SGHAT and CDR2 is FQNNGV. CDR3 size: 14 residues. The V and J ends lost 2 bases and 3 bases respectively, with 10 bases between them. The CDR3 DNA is TGTGCCAGCAGCTTAATCCTGCGAGACTATGGCTACACCTTC. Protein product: CASSLILRDYGYTF.

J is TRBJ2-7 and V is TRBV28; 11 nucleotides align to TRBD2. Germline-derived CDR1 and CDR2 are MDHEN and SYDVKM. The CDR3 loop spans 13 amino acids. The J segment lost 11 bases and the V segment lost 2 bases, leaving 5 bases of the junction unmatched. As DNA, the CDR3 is TGTGCCAGCAGTTTAAGGACTAGCGGGCCGGAGTACTTC. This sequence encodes CASSLRTSGPEYF.

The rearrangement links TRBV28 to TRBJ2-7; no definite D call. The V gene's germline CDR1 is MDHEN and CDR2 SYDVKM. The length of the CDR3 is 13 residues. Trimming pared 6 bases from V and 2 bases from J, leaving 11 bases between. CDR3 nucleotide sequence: TGTGCCAGCAGCCTATCACCAGCCTACGAGCAGTACTTC. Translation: CASSLSPAYEQYF.

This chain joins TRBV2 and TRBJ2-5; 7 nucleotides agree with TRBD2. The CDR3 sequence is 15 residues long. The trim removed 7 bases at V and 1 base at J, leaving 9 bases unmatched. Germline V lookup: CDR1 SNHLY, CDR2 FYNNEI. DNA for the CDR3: TGTGCCAGCACCGAGGGGCGGGGGATCCAAGAGACCCAGTACTTC. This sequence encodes CASTEGRGIQETQYF. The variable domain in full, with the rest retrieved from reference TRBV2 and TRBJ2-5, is EPEVTQTPSHQVTQMGQEVILRCVPISNHLYFYWYRQILGQKVEFLVSFYNNEISEKSEIFDDQFSVERPDGSNFTLKIRSTKLEDSAMYFCASTEGRGIQETQYFGPGTRLLVL.

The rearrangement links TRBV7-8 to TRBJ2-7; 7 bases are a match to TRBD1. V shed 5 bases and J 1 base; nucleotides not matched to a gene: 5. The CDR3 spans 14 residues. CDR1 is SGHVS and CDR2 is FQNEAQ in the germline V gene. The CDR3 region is CASSRRQGSYEQYF. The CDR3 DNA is TGTGCCAGCAGCCGCCGACAGGGATCCTACGAGCAGTACTTC.

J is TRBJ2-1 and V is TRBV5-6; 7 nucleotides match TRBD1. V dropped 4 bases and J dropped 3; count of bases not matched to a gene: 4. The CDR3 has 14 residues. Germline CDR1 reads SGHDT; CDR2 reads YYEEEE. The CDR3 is CASSLGQIYNEQFF. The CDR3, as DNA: TGTGCCAGCAGCCTGGGACAGATCTACAATGAGCAGTTCTTC.

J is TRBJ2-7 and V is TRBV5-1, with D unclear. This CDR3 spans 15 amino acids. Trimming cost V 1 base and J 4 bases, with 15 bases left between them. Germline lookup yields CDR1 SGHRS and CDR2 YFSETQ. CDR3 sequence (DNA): TGCGCCAGCAGCTTGAATACCGGGCCCTCATACGAGCAGTACTTC. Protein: CASSLNTGPSYEQYF.

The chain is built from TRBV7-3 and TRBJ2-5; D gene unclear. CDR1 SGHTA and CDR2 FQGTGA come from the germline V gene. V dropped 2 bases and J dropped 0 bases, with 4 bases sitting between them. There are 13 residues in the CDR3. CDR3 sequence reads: CASSLGNQETQYF. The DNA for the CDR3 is TGTGCCAGCAGCTTAGGCAACCAAGAGACCCAGTACTTC.

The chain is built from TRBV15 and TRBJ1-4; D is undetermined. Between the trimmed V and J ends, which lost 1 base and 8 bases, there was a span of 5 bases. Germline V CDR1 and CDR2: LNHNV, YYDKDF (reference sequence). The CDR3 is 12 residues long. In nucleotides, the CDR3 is TGTGCCACCAGCAGAGTACGGGAAAAACTGTTTTTT. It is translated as CATSRVREKLFF.

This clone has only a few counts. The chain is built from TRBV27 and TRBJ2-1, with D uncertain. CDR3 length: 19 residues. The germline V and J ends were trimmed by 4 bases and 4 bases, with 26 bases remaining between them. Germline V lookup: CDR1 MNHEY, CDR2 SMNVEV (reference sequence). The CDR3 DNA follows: TGTGCCAGCAGTTCCCGGGCCTATCCACCCGTTGGGGATTACAATGAGCAGTTCTTC. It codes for CASSSRAYPPVGDYNEQFF.

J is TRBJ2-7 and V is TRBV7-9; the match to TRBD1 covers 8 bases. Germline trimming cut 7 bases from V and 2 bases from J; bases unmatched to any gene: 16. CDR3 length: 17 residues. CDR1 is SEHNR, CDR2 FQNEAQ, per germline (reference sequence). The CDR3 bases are TGTGCCAGCATCGACTCATCCGGGACAGGTATGACCTACGAGCAGTACTTC. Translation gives CASIDSSGTGMTYEQYF.

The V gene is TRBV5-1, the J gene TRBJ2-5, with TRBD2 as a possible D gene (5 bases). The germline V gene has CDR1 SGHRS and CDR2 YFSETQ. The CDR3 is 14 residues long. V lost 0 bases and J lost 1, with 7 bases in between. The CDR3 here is CASSLESGQETQYF. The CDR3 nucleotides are TGCGCCAGCAGCTTGGAGAGCGGCCAAGAGACCCAGTACTTC. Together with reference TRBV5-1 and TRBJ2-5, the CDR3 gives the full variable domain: KAGVTQTPRYLIKTRGQQVTLSCSPISGHRSVSWYQQTPGQGLQFLFEYFSETQRNKGNFPGRFSGRQFSNSRSEMNVSTLELGDSALYLCASSLESGQETQYFGPGTRLLVL.

This chain's CDR3 is CASSRGSGTEAFF. The CDR3 DNA reads as TGTGCCAGCTCAAGGGGCTCGGGCACTGAAGCTTTCTTT. The chain couples TRBV18 to TRBJ1-1; possible D gene TRBD1, 5 bases. The germline V and J ends were trimmed by 5 bases and 4 bases, with 11 bases remaining between them. The CDR3 is 13 amino acids. Germline V gene data show CDR1 as KGHSH and CDR2 as LQKENI.

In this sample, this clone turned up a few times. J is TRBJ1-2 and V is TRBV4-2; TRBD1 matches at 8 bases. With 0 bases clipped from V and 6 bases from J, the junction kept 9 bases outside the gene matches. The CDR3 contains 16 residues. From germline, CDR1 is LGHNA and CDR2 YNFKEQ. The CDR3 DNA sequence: TGTGCCAGCAGCCAAGACCCAGGGGGCGCGGTAGATGGCTACACCTTC. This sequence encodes CASSQDPGGAVDGYTF.

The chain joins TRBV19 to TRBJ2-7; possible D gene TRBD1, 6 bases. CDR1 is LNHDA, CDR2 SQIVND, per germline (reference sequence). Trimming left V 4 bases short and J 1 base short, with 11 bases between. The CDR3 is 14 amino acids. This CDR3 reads CASSTWDTSYEQYF. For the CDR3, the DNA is TGTGCCAGTAGTACCTGGGACACGTCCTACGAGCAGTACTTC.

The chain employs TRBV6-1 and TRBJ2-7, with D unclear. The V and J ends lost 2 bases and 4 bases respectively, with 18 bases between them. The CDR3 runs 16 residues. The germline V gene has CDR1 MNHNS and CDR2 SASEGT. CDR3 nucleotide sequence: TGTGCCAGCAGTGAAAGCCAGCCAGGCCCCGGATACGAGCAGTACTTC. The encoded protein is CASSESQPGPGYEQYF.

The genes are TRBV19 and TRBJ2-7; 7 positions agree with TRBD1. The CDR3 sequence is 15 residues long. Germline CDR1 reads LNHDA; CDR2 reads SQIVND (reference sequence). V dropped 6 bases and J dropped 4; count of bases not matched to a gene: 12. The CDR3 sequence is CASRVHGQETYEQYF. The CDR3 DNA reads TGTGCCAGTAGAGTCCACGGACAGGAAACTTACGAGCAGTACTTC.